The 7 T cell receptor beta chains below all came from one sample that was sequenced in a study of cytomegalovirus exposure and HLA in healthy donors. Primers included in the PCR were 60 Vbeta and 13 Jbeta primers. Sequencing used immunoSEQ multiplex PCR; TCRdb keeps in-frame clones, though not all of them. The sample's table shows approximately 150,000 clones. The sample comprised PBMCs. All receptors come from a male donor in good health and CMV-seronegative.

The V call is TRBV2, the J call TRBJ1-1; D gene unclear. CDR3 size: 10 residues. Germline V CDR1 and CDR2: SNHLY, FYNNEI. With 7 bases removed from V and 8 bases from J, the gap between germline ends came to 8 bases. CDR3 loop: CASIGVEAFF. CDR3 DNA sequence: TGTGCCAGCATAGGAGTCGAAGCTTTCTTT.

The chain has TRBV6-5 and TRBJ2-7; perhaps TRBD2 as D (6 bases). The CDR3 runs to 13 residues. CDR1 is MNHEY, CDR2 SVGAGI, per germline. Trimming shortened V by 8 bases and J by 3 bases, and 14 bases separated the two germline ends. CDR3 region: CASSYLGGYEQYF. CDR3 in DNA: TGTGCCAGCTCCTACCTCGGGGGCTACGAGCAGTACTTC.

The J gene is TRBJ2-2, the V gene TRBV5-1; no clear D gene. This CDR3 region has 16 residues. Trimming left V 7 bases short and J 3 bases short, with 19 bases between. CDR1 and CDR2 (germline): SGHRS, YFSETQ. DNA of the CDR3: TGCGCCAGCCCTCGGAGTGGCCCCCAATACACCGGGGAGCTGTTTTTT. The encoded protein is CASPRSGPQYTGELFF.

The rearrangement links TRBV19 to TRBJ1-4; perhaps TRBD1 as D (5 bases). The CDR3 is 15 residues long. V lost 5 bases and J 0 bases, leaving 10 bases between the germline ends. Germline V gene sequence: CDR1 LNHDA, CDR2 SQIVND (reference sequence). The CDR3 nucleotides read TGTGCCAGTAGTTTGGGACTCCCAACTAATGAAAAACTGTTTTTT. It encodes CASSLGLPTNEKLFF.

The CDR3 nucleotides read TGTGCCAGTAGTCCCGACTCAGGGTTAGCCAAAAACATTCAGTACTTC. Protein product: CASSPDSGLAKNIQYF. The V gene is TRBV19, the J gene TRBJ2-4; the D gene is possibly TRBD1 (5 bases). V lost 5 bases, J lost 0 bases, and 14 bases lay in between. The CDR3 has 16 amino acids. CDR1 is LNHDA, CDR2 SQIVND, per germline (reference sequence).

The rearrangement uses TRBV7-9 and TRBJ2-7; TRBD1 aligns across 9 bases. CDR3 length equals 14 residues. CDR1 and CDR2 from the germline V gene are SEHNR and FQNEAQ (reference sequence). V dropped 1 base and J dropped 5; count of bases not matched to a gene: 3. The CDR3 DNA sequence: TGTGCCAGCAGCTTAGAGACAGGGGGGAACGAGCAGTACTTC. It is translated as CASSLETGGNEQYF.

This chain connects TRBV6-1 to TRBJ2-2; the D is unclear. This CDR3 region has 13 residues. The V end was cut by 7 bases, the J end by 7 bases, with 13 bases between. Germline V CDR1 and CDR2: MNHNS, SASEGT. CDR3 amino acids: CASNMENSGELFF. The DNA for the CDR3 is TGTGCCAGCAACATGGAGAATAGCGGGGAGCTGTTTTTT.